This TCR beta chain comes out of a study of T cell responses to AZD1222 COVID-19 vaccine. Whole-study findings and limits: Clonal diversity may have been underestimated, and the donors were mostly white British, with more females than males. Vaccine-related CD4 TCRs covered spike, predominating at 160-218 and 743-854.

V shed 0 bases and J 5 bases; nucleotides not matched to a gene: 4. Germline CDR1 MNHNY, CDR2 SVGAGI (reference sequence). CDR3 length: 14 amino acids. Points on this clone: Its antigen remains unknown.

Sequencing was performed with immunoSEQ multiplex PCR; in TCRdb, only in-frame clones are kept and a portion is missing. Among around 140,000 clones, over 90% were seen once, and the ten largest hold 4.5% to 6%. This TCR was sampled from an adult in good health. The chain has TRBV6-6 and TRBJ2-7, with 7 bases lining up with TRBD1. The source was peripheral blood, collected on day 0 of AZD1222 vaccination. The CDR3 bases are TGTGCCAGCAGTTACTCGCAACAGGGGAACGAGCAGTACTTC. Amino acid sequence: CASSYSQQGNEQYF.